Listed below are T cell receptor beta chains from one sample, sequenced in a study of cytomegalovirus exposure and HLA in healthy donors. TCRdb's table, derived via immunoSEQ multiplex PCR, lists solely in-frame clones and lacks some. Of 120,000 or so clones in the sample, over 65% were seen once. Sequenced material: PBMCs. These TCRs come from a woman aged 45-59 years in good health and CMV-seropositive. Both conserved end residues are part of each CDR3. The order of the fields is V gene, J gene, D gene, CDR3 protein. D genes are given only for firm matches.

TRBV28,TRBJ2-3,TRBD2,CASSLYLAGSTDTQYF
TRBV28,TRBJ2-5,TRBD2,CASRLAGGETQYF
TRBV28,TRBJ1-1,TRBD1,CASSRGQVPEAFF
TRBV10-3,TRBJ2-5,.,CAISESGTPETQYF
TRBV28,TRBJ1-5,.,CASTAPRGPQHF
TRBV10-3,TRBJ1-1,.,CAIRDSDLNTEAFF
TRBV7-2,TRBJ2-1,.,CASSLGIVSNEQFF
TRBV5-4,TRBJ2-3,TRBD2,CASSLTSGEEDTQYF
TRBV28,TRBJ1-4,.,CASSPLNRRLNEKLFF
TRBV19,TRBJ1-5,TRBD1,CASLTGGLGQPQHF
TRBV7-9,TRBJ1-1,TRBD1,CASSSIGQGYTEAFF
TRBV29-1,TRBJ2-7,TRBD2,CSVGTSGRFYEQYF
TRBV4-3,.,.,CASSQAGTYEQYF
TRBV18,TRBJ1-2,.,CASSPSLSTTIYGYTF
TRBV28,TRBJ2-3,.,CASWWEWFTDTQYF
TRBV5-6,TRBJ2-2,.,CASSLDGRSTGELFF
TRBV2,TRBJ2-7,TRBD1,CASRPLAGQGVEQYF
TRBV27,TRBJ1-2,.,CASSLQGVGYTF
TRBV10-1,TRBJ1-1,TRBD1,CASSDQGAPTEAFF
TRBV5-6,TRBJ2-6,.,CASSLGYSSGANVLTF
TRBV19,TRBJ2-2,TRBD1,CASSTSGGHTGELFF
TRBV27,TRBJ2-3,TRBD2,CASSAPGTSGRDTQYF
TRBV30,TRBJ2-2,TRBD1,CAWSGVGQGGGTGELFF
TRBV5-4,TRBJ1-2,.,CASSLGAGDYGYTF
TRBV11-3,TRBJ1-1,.,CASSRDMNTEAFF
TRBV18,TRBJ2-5,.,CASSPRQAPGWETQYF
TRBV11-2,TRBJ2-5,.,CASSPGPVEETQYF
TRBV29-1,TRBJ2-1,.,CSGLRGGNEQFF
TRBV9,TRBJ2-1,TRBD2,CASSVAASGHNEQFF
TRBV9,TRBJ2-3,TRBD2,CASSVGGTSKDTQYF
TRBV6-6,TRBJ1-1,.,CASSDPGVENTEAFF
TRBV19,TRBJ1-2,.,CASGEVSSYGYTF
TRBV6-5,TRBJ1-4,TRBD1,CASSLWTGNEKLFF
TRBV6-1,TRBJ2-7,TRBD1,CASSDEGQATIVSYEQYF
TRBV6-5,TRBJ2-7,TRBD1,CASSSGTANSYEQYF
TRBV6-5,TRBJ1-2,.,CASRTGPLDYGYTF